Listed here are 18 T cell receptor beta chains from one sample, sequenced in a study of identical twins. MiXCR, run by TCRdb on the 5' RACE reads, gives a single entry per CDR3 protein. This sample has 550,000 to 700,000 distinct CDR3 sequences; nearly 10% occur once, and the top ten carry roughly 3%. These data were also filed under a second study, of yellow fever vaccine responses in identical twins.

Sequenced input: PBMCs. These receptors were obtained from a woman aged 18 to 35 in good health.

This clonotype was found a few times. The chain couples TRBV7-2 to TRBJ1-3; D is uncertain. This CDR3 has 13 amino acids. Germline lookup yields CDR1 SGHTA and CDR2 FQGNSA. V was cut by 5 bases and J by 3 bases, with 8 bases left in between. The CDR3 DNA follows: TGTGCCAGCAGCCCCTACCTTGGAAACACCATATATTTT. Amino acids: CASSPYLGNTIYF. Full variable domain (remainder filled in from reference TRBV7-2 and TRBJ1-3): GAGVSQSPSNKVTEKGKDVELRCDPISGHTALYWYRQSLGQGLEFLIYFQGNSAPDKSGLPSDRFSAERTGGSVSTLTIQRTQQEDSAVYLCASSPYLGNTIYFGEGSWLTVV.

This clonotype was seen more than once but under ten times. The chain joins TRBV7-2 to TRBJ1-3; 8 nucleotides line up with TRBD1. The germline V gene has CDR1 SGHTA and CDR2 FQGNSA. Trimming removed 5 bases from V and 2 bases from J; junction bases left unmatched: 5. This CDR3 comprises 15 residues. In DNA form, the CDR3 reads TGTGCCAGCAGCGGACAGGGCCGGGCTGGAAACACCATATATTTT. Translation gives CASSGQGRAGNTIYF. Together with reference TRBV7-2 and TRBJ1-3, the CDR3 gives the full variable domain: GAGVSQSPSNKVTEKGKDVELRCDPISGHTALYWYRQSLGQGLEFLIYFQGNSAPDKSGLPSDRFSAERTGGSVSTLTIQRTQQEDSAVYLCASSGQGRAGNTIYFGEGSWLTVV.

The table lists this clonotype with a few counts. The V and J genes are TRBV10-3 and TRBJ2-7, with D perhaps TRBD2 (6 bases). Germline values: CDR1 ENHRY, CDR2 SYGVKD. Between the trimmed V and J ends, which lost 8 bases and 6 bases, there was a span of 17 bases. The CDR3 extends over 13 amino acids. The CDR3 region is CAIGGSLRPEQYF. The CDR3 DNA reads TGTGCCATCGGAGGGTCTCTCAGGCCCGAGCAGTACTTC.

This clonotype has only a few counts. The chain carries TRBV7-2 and TRBJ2-7; maybe TRBD2 (5 bases). CDR3 size: 15 residues. From germline, CDR1 is SGHTA and CDR2 FQGNSA. Trimming shortened V by 7 bases and J by 3 bases, and 19 bases separated the two germline ends. The CDR3 loop is CASTPDYLNFYEQYF. CDR3 bases: TGTGCCAGCACCCCCGACTATCTTAATTTCTACGAGCAGTACTTC.

This clonotype was seen more than once but under ten times. The chain's CDR3 is CSATMNVRGPKNIQYF. CDR3 DNA sequence: TGCAGTGCTACCATGAATGTCAGGGGCCCCAAAAACATTCAGTACTTC. The chain has TRBV20-1 and TRBJ2-4; a possible D gene is TRBD1 (6 bases). V gave up 4 bases and J gave up 2 bases, with 18 bases separating them. Germline lookup yields CDR1 DFQATT and CDR2 SNEGSKA (reference sequence). There are 16 residues in the CDR3.

The chain recombines TRBV20-1 with TRBJ2-2, with 9 bases fitting TRBD1. Per the germline V gene, CDR1 is DFQATT and CDR2 is SNEGSKA (reference sequence). V shed 3 bases and J 5 bases; nucleotides not matched to a gene: 7. CDR3 length: 15 residues. In nucleotides, the CDR3 is TGCAGTGCTAGGGGGGGACAGGGTGTAACCGGGGAGCTGTTTTTT. Translating it yields CSARGGQGVTGELFF.

Ten or more counts support this clonotype. The V call is TRBV29-1, the J call TRBJ2-3, with D possibly being TRBD1 (5 bases). Germline lookup yields CDR1 SQVTM and CDR2 ANQGSEA. The CDR3 length is 12 residues. V was shortened by 3 bases and J by 3 bases, with 7 bases between the two germline ends. The CDR3 coding sequence is TGCAGCGTTGAGACAGTGACAGATACGCAGTATTTT. As protein: CSVETVTDTQYF.

This clonotype occurred many times. The gene calls are TRBV12-3 or TRBV12-4 and TRBJ2-7, with D possibly being TRBD1 (6 bases). CDR3 length: 12 residues. V was cut by 5 bases and J by 4 bases, with 9 bases left in between. The CDR3 reads CASSEQGYEQYF. The CDR3 DNA reads as TGTGCCAGCAGTGAACAGGGATACGAGCAGTACTTC.

This clonotype occurred many times. This chain links TRBV6-1 with TRBJ2-2, with TRBD1 identical over 11 bases. The CDR3 length is 15 residues. Per the germline V gene, CDR1 is MNHNS and CDR2 is SASEGT. With 8 bases clipped from V and 7 bases from J, the junction kept 9 bases outside the gene matches. The CDR3 reads CASARDRGRNGELFF. The CDR3 nucleotides read TGTGCCAGCGCCCGGGACAGGGGGAGAAACGGGGAGCTGTTTTTT.

The J gene is TRBJ2-4, the V gene TRBV20-1; 7 bases are shared with TRBD1. This CDR3 is 17 amino acids long. The J segment lost 0 bases and the V segment lost 1 base, leaving 9 bases of the junction unmatched. Per germline, CDR1 DFQATT and CDR2 SNEGSKA (reference sequence). The CDR3 is CSARAGGTVVAKNIQYF. The CDR3 nucleotides are TGCAGTGCTAGAGCTGGTGGGACAGTCGTAGCCAAAAACATTCAGTACTTC.

There are many counts of this clonotype. The chain joins TRBV29-1 to TRBJ2-2; D is possibly TRBD1 or TRBD2 (6 bases each). The CDR3 is 13 residues long. The ends were cut back, 3 bases at V and 3 bases at J, with 8 bases in the middle. CDR1 SQVTM and CDR2 ANQGSEA come from the germline V gene. CDR3 loop: CSVDRGHTGELFF. In nucleotides, the CDR3 is TGCAGCGTTGACCGGGGGCACACCGGGGAGCTGTTTTTT.

The rearrangement joins TRBV5-1 to TRBJ2-2; 13 bases are a match to TRBD2. Unmatched junction bases numbered 5, after V lost 3 bases and J lost 6 bases. Germline CDR1 is SGHRS and CDR2 is YFSETQ. The CDR3 has 16 residues. The CDR3 protein is CASSSGTSGIAGELFF. As DNA, the CDR3 is TGCGCCAGCAGCTCCGGGACTAGCGGGATCGCCGGGGAGCTGTTTTTT. The complete variable domain, with remaining parts taken from reference TRBV5-1 and TRBJ2-2, reads KAGVTQTPRYLIKTRGQQVTLSCSPISGHRSVSWYQQTPGQGLQFLFEYFSETQRNKGNFPGRFSGRQFSNSRSEMNVSTLELGDSALYLCASSSGTSGIAGELFFGEGSRLTVL.

This clonotype was counted between two and nine times. This chain joins TRBV24-1 and TRBJ2-1; D remains ambiguous. Germline lookup yields CDR1 KGHDR and CDR2 SFDVKD. With 11 bases removed from V and 8 bases from J, the gap between germline ends came to 12 bases. This CDR3 spans 11 amino acids. The CDR3 reads CASGPAHEQFF. CDR3 nucleotides: TGTGCCAGTGGACCTGCGCATGAGCAGTTCTTC.

The CDR3 DNA follows: TGCAGTGCTAGAGAAAACCGGGACTACTACGAGCAGTACTTC. Amino acid sequence: CSARENRDYYEQYF. V is TRBV20-1 and J is TRBJ2-7, with 7 nucleotides matching TRBD2. CDR3 length: 14 amino acids. The junction had 5 bases not matched to a gene; V was cut back by 0 bases and J by 3 bases. Looked up from germline, CDR1 is DFQATT and CDR2 is SNEGSKA (reference sequence).

The chain recombines TRBV6-1 with TRBJ2-7, with TRBD1 matching over 12 bases. V was pared by 5 bases and J by 4 bases, with 6 bases of the junction left unmatched. This CDR3 comprises 15 residues. Germline CDR1 and CDR2: MNHNS and SASEGT. The CDR3 DNA follows: TGTGCCAGCAGTCCCGGGACAGGGGGCGTTTACGAGCAGTACTTC. This gives the protein CASSPGTGGVYEQYF.

V gene TRBV7-6 combines with J gene TRBJ2-1; 7 bases map to TRBD1. The J segment lost 10 bases and the V segment lost 5 bases, leaving 8 bases of the junction unmatched. The V gene's germline CDR1 is SGHVS and CDR2 FNYEAQ. The CDR3 has 13 residues. As DNA, the CDR3 is TGTGCCAGCAGCCCCCCCAGGGGGTGGGAGCAGTTCTTC. Translated: CASSPPRGWEQFF.

The J gene is TRBJ2-5, the V gene TRBV20-1, with TRBD1 identical over 7 bases. The germline V gene encodes CDR1 DFQATT and CDR2 SNEGSKA (reference sequence). J lost 5 bases, V lost 0 bases, and 6 bases had no gene match. There are 14 residues in the CDR3. The CDR3 sequence is CSARDPTGKETQYF. The CDR3 coding sequence is TGCAGTGCTAGAGACCCGACAGGGAAGGAGACCCAGTACTTC.

V is TRBV6-5 and J is TRBJ2-2; D perhaps matches TRBD2 (7 bases). Germline loops: CDR1 MNHEY, CDR2 SVGAGI. This CDR3 is built from 16 residues. With 0 bases removed from V and 3 bases from J, the gap between germline ends came to 11 bases. CDR3 amino acids: CASSYSRGAYTGELFF. CDR3 coding DNA: TGTGCCAGCAGTTACTCCCGGGGGGCGTACACCGGGGAGCTGTTTTTT.